Included here is one T cell receptor (beta chain) sequence, with context. Its specific antigen is unknown. An end of the junction does not agree with germline; a read error may underlie this. The data derive from a study of ipilimumab plus nivolumab after autologous stem cell transplantation (dated by TCRdb to the early 2020s). Notes on the research overall: Trial patients received a median of about 5 ipilimumab doses and eight or nine nivolumab doses. Both primary refractory and relapsed disease were represented in the DLBCL cohort, where 18-month progression-free survival was around 84% and 29%, respectively. The trial enrolled patients with high-risk diffuse large B cell lymphoma, mature T cell lymphoma, or multiple myeloma undergoing autologous transplant. The intent-to-treat population of the trial was made up of 30 to 40 patients. Overall study results and their limits: According to the authors, a biologic rationale for studying the approach further came from T cell receptor repertoire, regulatory T cell phenotype and gut microbiota profiles. The authors concluded that, as post-transplant consolidation, combined checkpoint inhibition appeared tolerable.

The CDR3 sequence holds 12 residues, the cysteine and phenylalanine included. The only DNA kept is the CDR3, 36 bases in frame from the first base. From a lookup of the germline V gene, CDR1 and CDR2 are SGHTA and FQGNSA. Checkpoint therapy was initiated 14 to 28 days after autologous transplant, and ipilimumab was administered at 1 mg/kg intravenously on day 1 of selected weeks. Nivolumab was given at 3 mg/kg intravenously on day 1 of weeks 1, 4, 7, 10, and every two weeks through week 26. Combined checkpoint inhibition with ipilimumab and nivolumab as consolidation after autologous stem cell transplantation was tested in a Phase Ib clinical trial. Library construction relied on the immunoSEQ multiplex PCR assay. TCRdb re-hosts the immuneACCESS table, in-frame sequences only. Its copies lack some clones; in the studies checked, an unresolved V gene accounts for under half of them, and the cause for the rest is not known. Counted in this sample were about 16,000 clones; about 81% of them appeared once. In total, the top ten clones hold 20% to 25% of the sample.

The source material was PBMCs, sampled in a trial of ipilimumab plus nivolumab as post-transplant consolidation. The receptor was isolated from a male donor with diffuse large B-cell lymphoma. The V and J segments used are TRBV7-2 and TRBJ2-3; the best D guess is TRBD2, with 5 bases matching. CDR3 sequence: CASSLAEPPRDF. The bases are TGTGCCAGCAGCTTAGCCGAGCCACCGAGGGATTTT.